This TCR beta chain was sequenced for a study of blood T cell repertoires in COVID-19. Across the whole study: Spain, Italy and the United States supplied samples that represented acute and convalescent COVID-19. T cells, B-cell-depleted T cells, or PBMCs supplied cDNA or gDNA.

The J segment lost 5 bases and the V segment lost 3 bases, leaving 3 bases of the junction unmatched. Germline loops: CDR1 MGHRA, CDR2 YSYEKL. The CDR3 extends over 15 amino acids. As originally analysed: Reference gene primer amplification gave nucleated cell count estimates. The data were produced by immunoSEQ multiplex PCR, yet TCRdb's version contains in-frame clones alone and is incomplete. Clone size and the V and J calls come from that table; the DNA yielded D and trimming. This table holds approximately 50,000 clones, about 90% found once. The clonotype was recovered from a human donor in a cohort sampled during active COVID-19. The chain has TRBV4-1 and TRBJ2-2; 10 nucleotides match TRBD1. Specimen: peripheral blood. The CDR3 is CASSHPGQGTGELFF. The CDR3 nucleotides are TGCGCCAGCAGCCATCCGGGACAGGGGACCGGGGAGCTGTTTTTT.